Below, 28 T cell receptor beta chains from the same sample are listed, as sequenced in a study of blood T cell repertoires in COVID-19. Only in-frame clones appear in the TCRdb table, and some are missing; sequencing was by immunoSEQ multiplex PCR. The table has 150,000 or so clones, roughly 87% seen once; the top ten hold over 0.95%. What was sequenced was PBMCs or T cells enriched from blood (not recorded which). These receptors came from a human donor with acute COVID-19. The donor label of this sample is uncertain.

CDR3 region: CASRVQGANYGYTF. CDR3 nucleotide sequence: TGTGCCAGCAGGGTACAGGGGGCTAACTATGGCTACACCTTC. The chain carries TRBV28 and TRBJ1-2, with TRBD1 identical over 8 bases. The CDR3 sequence is 14 residues long. Germline V gene data show CDR1 as MDHEN and CDR2 as SYDVKM. V lost 6 bases and J lost 0; bases outside the gene matches: 3.

The chain uses TRBV3-1 (or the pseudogene TRBV3-2) and TRBJ2-6; no clear D gene. The V end lost 0 bases, the J end lost 3 bases, and 12 bases lay between the germline ends. Germline V gene data show CDR1 as LGHDT and CDR2 as YNNKEL (reference sequence). This CDR3 is 17 amino acids long. Here the CDR3 reads CASSQEPRPFGANVLTF. DNA of the CDR3: TGTGCCAGCAGCCAAGAACCCAGGCCCTTTGGGGCCAACGTCCTGACTTTC.

This sequence joins TRBV19 and TRBJ2-7; unclear D gene. The V gene lost 3 bases and the J gene lost 6 bases, with 6 bases spanning the gap. Germline lookup yields CDR1 LNHDA and CDR2 SQIVND (reference sequence). CDR3 length: 11 residues. The CDR3 DNA sequence: TGTGCCAGTAGTATCTCGGGCGAGCAGTACTTC. It specifies CASSISGEQYF.

V usage is TRBV9 and J usage is TRBJ1-3; D may be TRBD1 (5 bases). The CDR3 sequence is 16 residues long. Trimming took 4 bases from V and 0 from J, leaving 14 bases between them. Germline-derived CDR1 and CDR2 are SGDLS and YYNGEE. For the CDR3, the DNA is TGTGCCAGCAGCTCCCGACAGTATTACTCTGGAAACACCATATATTTT. Protein: CASSSRQYYSGNTIYF.

The chain recombines TRBV19 with TRBJ1-2; TRBD1 matches at 8 bases. Germline assignment: CDR1 LNHDA and CDR2 SQIVND (reference sequence). After removal of 10 bases from V and 4 bases from J, the junction contained 11 bases not matched to a gene. The CDR3 spans 14 residues. The CDR3 DNA sequence: TGTGCCACCGACGCAGGGGGCGCGAGCTATGGCTACACCTTC. Its protein is CATDAGGASYGYTF.

This chain connects TRBV5-1 to TRBJ2-1; 8 bases align to TRBD2. Germline loops: CDR1 SGHRS, CDR2 YFSETQ. V was pared by 3 bases and J by 7 bases, with 9 bases of the junction left unmatched. This CDR3 comprises 15 residues. Here the CDR3 DNA reads TGCGCCAGCAGCTCCCTAGCGGGCGCCGAGAATGAGCAGTTCTTC. Residues: CASSSLAGAENEQFF.

The chain carries TRBV7-9 and TRBJ1-2; D possibly corresponds to TRBD1 (5 bases). This CDR3 contains 14 residues. Trimming took 1 base from V and 3 from J, leaving 9 bases between them. Germline-derived CDR1 and CDR2 are SEHNR and FQNEAQ (reference sequence). The CDR3 loop is CASSLGGGDYGYTF. In DNA form, the CDR3 reads TGTGCCAGCAGCTTAGGTGGAGGGGACTATGGCTACACCTTC.

The V and J genes are TRBV9 and TRBJ2-7, with a possible D match to TRBD1 (7 bases). V lost 2 bases, J lost 3 bases, and 12 bases lay in between. Germline V gene sequence: CDR1 SGDLS, CDR2 YYNGEE. This CDR3 contains 14 residues. The CDR3 bases are TGTGCCAGCAGCGTTCATCAGGGGGGCTACGAGCAGTACTTC. This gives the protein CASSVHQGGYEQYF.

The chain joins TRBV4-3 to TRBJ2-3; 10 bases agree with TRBD2. Germline V CDR1 and CDR2: LGHNA, YSLEER. The V segment lost 0 bases and the J segment 4 bases; nucleotides outside the gene matches: 7. The CDR3 is made up of 17 amino acids. Written as DNA, the CDR3 is TGCGCCAGCAGCCAAGAGGGAAGCGGGGGGGCCCCAGATACGCAGTATTTT. Protein: CASSQEGSGGAPDTQYF.

The rearrangement uses TRBV6-2 or TRBV6-3 and TRBJ1-1; 9 bases agree with TRBD1. The CDR3 sequence is 16 residues long. In germline, CDR1 is MNHEY, CDR2 SVGEGT. The junction had 5 bases not matched to a gene; V was cut back by 2 bases and J by 1 base. The CDR3 spells CASSYGQGIWNTEAFF. CDR3 nucleotides: TGTGCCAGCAGTTACGGACAGGGGATTTGGAACACTGAAGCTTTCTTT.

This rearrangement joins TRBV10-3 to TRBJ1-5; D is unclear. V was cut by 4 bases and J by 0 bases, with 7 bases left in between. Germline V gives CDR1 ENHRY, CDR2 SYGVKD. The CDR3 consists of 14 residues. The CDR3 sequence: CAISGDNSNQPQHF. The CDR3 DNA is TGTGCCATCAGTGGCGACAATAGCAATCAGCCCCAGCATTTT.

The chain uses TRBV4-1 and TRBJ1-6, with TRBD1 matching over 10 bases. The V and J ends lost 3 bases and 4 bases, in that order; junction bases with no gene match: 0. CDR1 and CDR2 from the germline V gene are MGHRA and YSYEKL. The CDR3 consists of 15 residues. The CDR3 DNA reads as TGCGCCAGCAGCCAGGGACAGGGGTATAATTCACCCCTCCACTTT. This sequence encodes CASSQGQGYNSPLHF.

This clone has just one count. The chain has TRBV11-2 and TRBJ2-7; no firm D call. The CDR3 sequence is 14 residues long. CDR1 is SGHAT and CDR2 is FQNNGV in the germline V gene. V shed 5 bases and J shed 5 bases, with 16 bases lying between them. The CDR3 reads CASSLPRFLNEQYF. DNA for the CDR3: TGTGCCAGCAGCCTTCCTAGGTTCCTTAACGAGCAGTACTTC.

The chain employs TRBV7-9 and TRBJ2-3, with TRBD1 matching over 7 bases. V dropped 5 bases and J dropped 2; count of bases not matched to a gene: 13. Germline CDR1 SEHNR, CDR2 FQNEAQ (reference sequence). CDR3 length: 17 residues. The CDR3 loop is CASSHGRGQYLTDTQYF. The CDR3, as DNA: TGTGCCAGCAGCCATGGTCGGGGACAGTACCTCACAGATACGCAGTATTTT.

The chain recombines TRBV18 with TRBJ2-7, with D perhaps TRBD1 (7 bases). This CDR3 region has 17 residues. V was pared by 3 bases and J by 2 bases, with 20 bases between. Germline loops: CDR1 KGHSH, CDR2 LQKENI. CDR3 protein: CASSPVIPVRGAYEQYF. The DNA of the CDR3 is TGTGCCAGCTCACCTGTAATTCCAGTCAGGGGGGCCTACGAGCAGTACTTC.

The V and J genes are TRBV5-1 and TRBJ2-2; 7 bases are a match to TRBD1. The CDR3 covers 18 residues. The trim removed 3 bases at V and 6 bases at J, leaving 17 bases unmatched. Germline V gene lookup returns CDR1 SGHRS and CDR2 YFSETQ. CDR3 coding DNA: TGCGCCAGCAGCTCTCCGGGACAGCTGAGATTCCGGCCCGGGGAGCTGTTTTTT. Its translation is CASSSPGQLRFRPGELFF.

V usage is TRBV7-9 and J usage is TRBJ2-1; D might be TRBD2 (7 bases). Germline CDR1 reads SEHNR; CDR2 reads FQNEAQ (reference sequence). The germline V and J ends were trimmed by 5 bases and 0 bases, with 17 bases remaining between them. The CDR3 is made up of 17 amino acids. This chain's CDR3 is CASSPKRGGPSYNEQFF. CDR3 DNA sequence: TGTGCCAGCAGCCCCAAGAGGGGGGGGCCCTCCTACAATGAGCAGTTCTTC.

The chain combines TRBV7-9 with TRBJ2-3; 7 positions match TRBD2. V shed 6 bases and J 2 bases; nucleotides not matched to a gene: 8. The CDR3 covers 15 residues. CDR1 is SEHNR, CDR2 FQNEAQ, per germline (reference sequence). The CDR3 sequence: CASRLLGGSTDTQYF. As DNA, the CDR3 is TGTGCCAGCAGACTTCTCGGGGGGTCCACAGATACGCAGTATTTT.

This clone was observed a single time. This chain uses TRBV19 with TRBJ2-2; D gene uncertain. Trimming removed 5 bases from V and 6 bases from J, with 10 bases in between. This CDR3 has 13 amino acids. The V gene's germline CDR1 is LNHDA and CDR2 SQIVND (reference sequence). CDR3 region: CASSARSPGELFF. As DNA, the CDR3 is TGTGCCAGTAGTGCCCGGTCCCCCGGGGAGCTGTTTTTT.

The V gene is TRBV7-9, the J gene TRBJ2-3; 11 nucleotides match TRBD1. Germline V lookup: CDR1 SEHNR, CDR2 FQNEAQ (reference sequence). Germline trimming cut 5 bases from V and 4 bases from J; bases unmatched to any gene: 5. The CDR3 length is 15 residues. CDR3 loop: CASSGDRGKADTQYF. CDR3 sequence (DNA): TGTGCCAGCAGCGGGGACAGGGGGAAGGCAGATACGCAGTATTTT.

This clone was counted between two and nine times. The J gene is TRBJ1-1, the V gene TRBV25-1; 8 bases align to TRBD1. The junction had 4 bases not matched to a gene; V was cut back by 5 bases and J by 11 bases. The CDR3 covers 11 residues. CDR1 and CDR2 from the germline V gene are MGHDK and SYGVNS. CDR3 DNA sequence: TGTGCCAGCAGTATCTGGGACAGGGCTTTCTTT. This codes for CASSIWDRAFF.

CDR3 in DNA: TGTGCCTCGACTAGCGGGGGGGCCTATGAGACCCAGTACTTC. Encoded protein: CASTSGGAYETQYF. The chain carries TRBV30 and TRBJ2-5, with 14 positions matching TRBD2. V was pared by 7 bases and J by 5 bases, with 6 bases of the junction left unmatched. The CDR3 length is 14 residues. Germline CDR1 is GTSNPN and CDR2 is SVGIG (reference sequence).

The gene calls are TRBV3-1 (or the pseudogene TRBV3-2) and TRBJ2-5; 7 nucleotides agree with TRBD2. J was trimmed by 0 bases and V by 0 bases; bases with no gene match: 4. Germline CDR1 is LGHDT and CDR2 is YNNKEL (reference sequence). The CDR3 covers 16 residues. The DNA for the CDR3 is TGTGCCAGCAGCCAAGAAGGAGCGGGGAACCAAGAGACCCAGTACTTC. Its translation: CASSQEGAGNQETQYF.

This clone was picked up one time. The rearrangement uses TRBV2 and TRBJ2-7, with a possible D match to TRBD2 (5 bases). V lost 7 bases and J 2 bases, leaving 12 bases between the germline ends. The CDR3 contains 13 residues. The germline CDR1 and CDR2 sequences are SNHLY and FYNNEI. In DNA, the CDR3 is TGTGCCAGCACTCGGGGATCTCCCTACGAGCAGTACTTC. It is translated as CASTRGSPYEQYF.

The chain carries TRBV7-9 and TRBJ2-3; D is perhaps TRBD2 (5 bases). CDR3 length equals 17 residues. Trimming stripped 4 bases from V and 6 bases from J, with 23 bases between. Germline V gives CDR1 SEHNR, CDR2 FQNEAQ (reference sequence). CDR3 protein: CASSSFSWTQVNDTQYF. The CDR3 DNA sequence: TGTGCCAGCAGCTCATTCAGTTGGACTCAAGTGAATGATACGCAGTATTTT.

The V and J genes are TRBV19 and TRBJ2-3; 7 bases align to TRBD1. Germline assignment: CDR1 LNHDA and CDR2 SQIVND (reference sequence). This CDR3 spans 13 amino acids. The junction had 3 bases not matched to a gene; V was cut back by 5 bases and J by 4 bases. CDR3 residues: CASSVQGADTQYF. Written as DNA, the CDR3 is TGTGCCAGTAGTGTGCAGGGGGCAGATACGCAGTATTTT.

The chain has TRBV5-5 and TRBJ2-5; possible D gene TRBD1, 5 bases. This CDR3 contains 16 residues. CDR1 SGHKS and CDR2 YYEKEE come from the germline V gene (reference sequence). With 0 bases removed from V and 1 base from J, the gap between germline ends came to 13 bases. In DNA, the CDR3 is TGTGCCAGCAGCTTGGACAGGCTTACCACCCAAGAGACCCAGTACTTC. This gives the protein CASSLDRLTTQETQYF.

This chain joins TRBV5-1 and TRBJ2-3, with 7 bases identical to TRBD1. V shed 4 bases and J 0 bases; nucleotides not matched to a gene: 5. The CDR3 is made up of 15 amino acids. Germline assignment: CDR1 SGHRS and CDR2 YFSETQ. The CDR3 DNA is TGCGCCAGCAGCCCGGGGACAGCTAGCACAGATACGCAGTATTTT. This encodes CASSPGTASTDTQYF.